This T cell receptor beta chain was sequenced during a study of T cell therapy after organ transplantation. Study-wide background: CMV-specific T cells, median 1.92 x 10^8, were given as 2 to 6 intravenous infusions.

The table came from immunoSEQ multiplex PCR; TCRdb's copy has only in-frame clones and leaves some out. The profile shows 15,000 to 20,000 clones, 81% of them singletons. Time point meaning: 4-8 weeks after completion of therapy. Note on this clone: Its antigen remains unidentified.

Germline assignment: CDR1 MNHNY and CDR2 SVGAGI (reference sequence). The V gene end was trimmed by 2 bases and the J gene end by 4 bases; junction bases not matched to a gene: 7. This CDR3 spans 15 amino acids. Whole-study findings and limits: Antirejection and antiviral medication effects could not be assessed. In nonresponders, large pretherapy expansions changed minimally after therapy.

This receptor was taken from a human patient who had received a solid organ transplant and had CMV disease. Among the T cells, some may be from the graft donor. The sequenced sample was CD8+ T cells from blood, obtained after autologous CMV-specific T cell therapy. The chain carries TRBV6-6 and TRBJ1-1, with 7 positions matching TRBD1. The chain's CDR3 is CASSYRTGVGTEAFF. CDR3 sequence (DNA): TGTGCCAGCAGTTACAGAACAGGGGTGGGCACTGAAGCTTTCTTT.